Below, 25 T cell receptor beta chains from the same sample are listed, as sequenced in a study of T-cell memory formation after mild COVID-19. MiXCR was run by TCRdb on the 5' RACE reads, yielding one entry per CDR3 protein. The data contain a few hundred thousand distinct CDR3 sequences, approximately 14% of them seen just once; the ten biggest clones take up 21%. Material: PBMCs or a T cell subset sorted from them (not recorded which). The receptors stem from a man aged 18 to 29 who had mild COVID-19 (a few samples of this study predate the infection). Cell type and time point are not known.

This clonotype was picked up a small number of times. The J gene is TRBJ1-2, the V gene TRBV5-5; D is uncertain. CDR3 length: 15 amino acids. Trimming removed 0 bases from V and 2 bases from J, with 11 bases in between. CDR1 SGHKS and CDR2 YYEKEE come from the germline V gene (reference sequence). This CDR3 reads CASSLVSGANYGYTF. The CDR3 DNA reads TGTGCCAGCAGCTTGGTGTCTGGCGCCAACTATGGCTACACCTTC.

This clonotype was seen a few times. The gene calls are TRBV20-1 and TRBJ1-2; D ambiguous. The CDR3 is made up of 13 amino acids. Germline V gene lookup returns CDR1 DFQATT and CDR2 SNEGSKA (reference sequence). V was pared by 1 base and J by 4 bases, with 10 bases between. The CDR3 is CSARAGTLYGYTF. CDR3 coding DNA: TGCAGTGCTAGAGCAGGCACCCTCTATGGCTACACCTTC.

This CDR3 reads CASSLFPAGELFF. The CDR3 DNA reads TGTGCCAGCAGCTTATTTCCTGCCGGGGAGCTGTTTTTT. The chain couples TRBV7-2 to TRBJ2-2, with D unresolved. The CDR3 spans 13 residues. The germline gives CDR1 SGHTA, CDR2 FQGNSA. The V and J ends lost 2 bases and 6 bases respectively, with 7 bases between them.

This clonotype came up many times. The chain joins TRBV5-4 to TRBJ2-5; the D gene is possibly TRBD1 (6 bases). CDR1 is SGHNT and CDR2 is YYREEE in the germline V gene (reference sequence). This CDR3 spans 15 amino acids. Trimming stripped 4 bases from V and 2 bases from J, with 15 bases between. This CDR3 is CASSPTGIGQETQYF. For the CDR3, the DNA is TGTGCCAGCAGCCCCACAGGGATAGGTCAAGAGACCCAGTACTTC. Full variable domain (remainder filled in from reference TRBV5-4 and TRBJ2-5): ETGVTQSPTHLIKTRGQQVTLRCSSQSGHNTVSWYQQALGQGPQFIFQYYREEENGRGNFPPRFSGLQFPNYSSELNVNALELDDSALYLCASSPTGIGQETQYFGPGTRLLVL.

This clonotype was counted between two and nine times. This rearrangement joins TRBV7-2 to TRBJ2-3; D possibly matches TRBD1 or TRBD2 (6 bases each). Trimming left V 0 bases short and J 4 bases short, with 14 bases between. Germline V lookup: CDR1 SGHTA, CDR2 FQGNSA. The length of the CDR3 is 16 residues. CDR3 DNA sequence: TGTGCCAGCAGCTTAGCGCCAGTGGGGGGCGCAGATACGCAGTATTTT. Protein sequence: CASSLAPVGGADTQYF.

This clonotype was recorded a few times. This sequence joins TRBV25-1 and TRBJ2-1; the D gene is possibly TRBD1 (6 bases). The length of the CDR3 is 13 residues. V lost 1 base to trimming and J lost 8 bases, with 9 bases between them. Germline V gene data show CDR1 as MGHDK and CDR2 as SYGVNS. Here the CDR3 DNA reads TGTGCCAGCAGTGAATCAGGGACATATGAGCAGTTCTTC. Translating it yields CASSESGTYEQFF. Full variable domain (rest looked up from reference TRBV25-1 and TRBJ2-1): EADIYQTPRYLVIGTGKKITLECSQTMGHDKMYWYQQDPGMELHLIHYSYGVNSTEKGDLSSESTVSRIRTEHFPLTLESARPSHTSQYLCASSESGTYEQFFGPGTRLTVL.

This sequence joins TRBV6-5 and TRBJ2-7; D is unresolved. The CDR3 is 13 residues long. Between the trimmed V and J ends, which lost 5 bases and 2 bases, there was a span of 10 bases. In germline, CDR1 is MNHEY, CDR2 SVGAGI. CDR3: CASSPAVTYEQYF. The CDR3 nucleotides read TGTGCCAGCAGTCCAGCCGTGACCTACGAGCAGTACTTC.

This clonotype was seen only a few times. V gene TRBV20-1 combines with J gene TRBJ2-1; 8 bases fit TRBD1. The CDR3 length is 15 residues. The V and J ends lost 0 bases and 3 bases, in that order; junction bases with no gene match: 4. From germline, CDR1 is DFQATT and CDR2 SNEGSKA (reference sequence). CDR3 bases: TGCAGTGCTAGAGATGGACAGGGTGGCTACAATGAGCAGTTCTTC. Translating it yields CSARDGQGGYNEQFF.

This clonotype was seen more than once but under ten times. J is TRBJ2-7 and V is TRBV6-1; a weak D match, TRBD1 (6 bases). The CDR3 contains 13 residues. V lost 6 bases and J lost 5, with 14 bases in between. CDR1 MNHNS and CDR2 SASEGT come from the germline V gene. The CDR3 protein is CASRHTGNDEQYF. DNA of the CDR3: TGTGCCAGCAGACACACAGGGAACGACGAGCAGTACTTC.

The V gene is TRBV12-3 or TRBV12-4, the J gene TRBJ2-1; D not certain. Trimming shortened V by 10 bases and J by 0 bases, and 10 bases separated the two germline ends. This CDR3 is 13 amino acids long. The CDR3 DNA reads TGTGCCACTAGTCCGAGCTCCTACAATGAGCAGTTCTTC. Protein: CATSPSSYNEQFF.

This clonotype was seen a handful of times. This chain connects TRBV7-6 to TRBJ2-1; unclear D gene. Germline V gene sequence: CDR1 SGHVS, CDR2 FNYEAQ. The CDR3 is 13 residues long. V dropped 3 bases and J dropped 7 bases, with 10 bases sitting between them. The CDR3: CASSFPSANEQFF. For the CDR3, the DNA is TGTGCCAGCAGCTTCCCGAGTGCGAATGAGCAGTTCTTC.

This clonotype was seen repeatedly, ten times or more. V is TRBV20-1 and J is TRBJ2-5; possibly TRBD1 for D (6 bases). CDR3 length: 13 residues. V dropped 6 bases and J dropped 5 bases, with 16 bases sitting between them. Germline V lookup: CDR1 DFQATT, CDR2 SNEGSKA (reference sequence). The CDR3: CSAGASGAETQYF. DNA for the CDR3: TGCAGTGCGGGGGCTAGTGGGGCCGAGACCCAGTACTTC.

This clonotype was seen only a few times. V and J are TRBV6-4 and TRBJ1-5; D uncertain. The CDR3 totals 16 residues. The germline CDR1 and CDR2 sequences are MRHNA and SNTAGT. Trimming removed 1 base at V and 6 bases at J, with 16 bases between. The CDR3 region is CASSDCWVPKAQPQHF. The CDR3 coding sequence is TGTGCCAGCAGTGACTGTTGGGTCCCAAAGGCTCAGCCCCAGCATTTT.

This clonotype has only a few counts. The chain joins TRBV9 to TRBJ2-3; D gene unclear. The CDR3 consists of 16 residues. The V gene's germline CDR1 is SGDLS and CDR2 YYNGEE. V was shortened by 1 base and J by 3 bases, with 15 bases between the two germline ends. In nucleotides, the CDR3 is TGTGCCAGCAGCGTATACCCCCTGGAGCGTACAGATACGCAGTATTTT. It translates to CASSVYPLERTDTQYF.

The chain has TRBV2 and TRBJ2-6; D gene unclear. Trimming pared 6 bases from V and 1 base from J, leaving 7 bases between. Germline assignment: CDR1 SNHLY and CDR2 FYNNEI. The CDR3 runs to 14 residues. CDR3 loop: CASSLWSGANVLTF. The CDR3 DNA follows: TGTGCCAGCAGCCTATGGTCTGGGGCCAACGTCCTGACTTTC.

The V gene is TRBV5-1, the J gene TRBJ2-4; 10 positions match TRBD2. The CDR3 runs to 17 residues. The germline CDR1 and CDR2 sequences are SGHRS and YFSETQ. V was pared by 5 bases and J by 6 bases, with 14 bases of the junction left unmatched. CDR3 in amino acids: CASSWGPSGGFGNIQYF. In DNA form, the CDR3 reads TGCGCCAGCAGTTGGGGACCTAGCGGGGGATTTGGAAACATTCAGTACTTC.

This sequence joins TRBV6-2 or TRBV6-3 and TRBJ1-1; 7 bases are shared with TRBD1. This CDR3 comprises 14 residues. Germline lookup yields CDR1 MNHEY and CDR2 SVGEGT. The J segment lost 10 bases and the V segment lost 0 bases, leaving 8 bases of the junction unmatched. In DNA, the CDR3 is TGTGCCAGCAGTTACTCGACAGGGCAGGAATCAGCTTTCTTT. This sequence encodes CASSYSTGQESAFF.

This clonotype was recorded a few times. The chain carries TRBV25-1 and TRBJ1-4; no definite D call. Trimming removed 6 bases from V and 0 bases from J, with 11 bases in between. Germline loops: CDR1 MGHDK, CDR2 SYGVNS. The CDR3 covers 15 residues. CDR3 protein: CASSAGRSTNEKLFF. Here the CDR3 DNA reads TGTGCCAGCAGCGCCGGCCGTTCAACTAATGAAAAACTGTTTTTT.

This clonotype was seen only a few times. The rearrangement joins TRBV7-8 to TRBJ2-5; D is perhaps TRBD1 or TRBD2 (7 bases each). CDR3 size: 15 residues. CDR1 is SGHVS and CDR2 is FQNEAQ in the germline V gene. V was shortened by 5 bases and J by 3 bases, with 16 bases between the two germline ends. CDR3 region: CASSRYRGGEETQYF. The CDR3 DNA reads as TGTGCCAGCAGCCGATACAGGGGAGGGGAAGAGACCCAGTACTTC.

This clonotype occurred a few times. Mismatch with germline at one junction end may stem from a read error. The V call is TRBV30, the J call TRBJ2-5; maybe TRBD1 (6 bases). The CDR3 extends over 11 amino acids. The germline CDR1 and CDR2 sequences are GTSNPN and SVGIG (reference sequence). Here the CDR3 reads CAWSGGLQRIF. Here the CDR3 DNA reads TGTGCCTGGAGTGGGGGGCTCCAGAGGATCTTC.

The CDR3 reads CASSPRDRLAAFF. CDR3 coding DNA: TGTGCCAGCAGTCCCCGGGACCGCCTAGCGGCTTTCTTT. V and J are TRBV6-5 and TRBJ1-1, with a tentative D call TRBD1 (5 bases). There are 13 residues in the CDR3. CDR1 is MNHEY, CDR2 SVGAGI, per germline. V shed 5 bases and J shed 11 bases, with 18 bases lying between them.

This rearrangement joins TRBV2 to TRBJ1-2; TRBD1 aligns across 7 bases. The germline V gene encodes CDR1 SNHLY and CDR2 FYNNEI. CDR3 length equals 15 residues. Germline trimming cut 6 bases from V and 3 bases from J; bases unmatched to any gene: 10. The DNA of the CDR3 is TGTGCCAGCAGGGATCCGGGACAGAGGCACTATGGCTACACCTTC. The encoded protein is CASRDPGQRHYGYTF.

The chain is built from TRBV7-9 and TRBJ1-1; D unresolved. The length of the CDR3 is 14 residues. V was trimmed by 5 bases and J by 2 bases, leaving 12 bases between them. Germline CDR1 is SEHNR and CDR2 is FQNEAQ (reference sequence). CDR3 DNA: TGTGCCAGCAGCCCCCGGAGGGTCAACACTGAAGCTTTCTTT. Its protein is CASSPRRVNTEAFF.

CDR3 sequence (DNA): TGTGCCAGCAGTCCTACTTTTGGTGAAAAACTGTTTTTT. It is translated as CASSPTFGEKLFF. The J gene is TRBJ1-4, the V gene TRBV12-3 or TRBV12-4, with D unclear. This CDR3 region has 13 residues. The V gene lost 5 bases and the J gene lost 7 bases, with 11 bases spanning the gap.

This clonotype was seen many times. The rearrangement uses TRBV7-6 and TRBJ2-7; D is ambiguous. CDR3 size: 13 residues. V was shortened by 1 base and J by 2 bases, with 6 bases between the two germline ends. Germline lookup yields CDR1 SGHVS and CDR2 FNYEAQ. In DNA, the CDR3 is TGTGCCAGCAGCTTAGGTCAGCCCTACGAGCAGTACTTC. Protein: CASSLGQPYEQYF. Full variable domain (missing parts from reference TRBV7-6 and TRBJ2-7): GAGVSQSPRYKVTKRGQDVALRCDPISGHVSLYWYRQALGQGPEFLTYFNYEAQQDKSGLPNDRFSAERPEGSISTLTIQRTEQRDSAMYRCASSLGQPYEQYFGPGTRLTVT.